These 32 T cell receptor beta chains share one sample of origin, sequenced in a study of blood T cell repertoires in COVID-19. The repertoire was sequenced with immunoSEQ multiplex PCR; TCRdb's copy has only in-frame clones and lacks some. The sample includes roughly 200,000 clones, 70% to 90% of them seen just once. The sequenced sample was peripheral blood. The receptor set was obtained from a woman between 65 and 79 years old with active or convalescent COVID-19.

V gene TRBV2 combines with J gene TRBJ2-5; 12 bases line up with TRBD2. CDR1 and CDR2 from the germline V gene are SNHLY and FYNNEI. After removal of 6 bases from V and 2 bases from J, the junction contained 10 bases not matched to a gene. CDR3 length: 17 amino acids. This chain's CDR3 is CASSGLAGRWLQETQYF. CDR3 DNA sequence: TGTGCCAGCAGCGGACTAGCGGGGAGATGGCTACAAGAGACCCAGTACTTC.

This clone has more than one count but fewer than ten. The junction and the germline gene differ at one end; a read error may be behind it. CDR3 coding DNA: TGTGCCAGCAGAGGGCTAGCGGGAGGGCCTCGTTTC. Translating it yields CASRGLAGGPRF. This sequence joins TRBV11-1 and TRBJ2-7; TRBD2 aligns across 12 bases. Germline V gives CDR1 SGHAT, CDR2 FQDESV (reference sequence). This CDR3 region has 12 residues.

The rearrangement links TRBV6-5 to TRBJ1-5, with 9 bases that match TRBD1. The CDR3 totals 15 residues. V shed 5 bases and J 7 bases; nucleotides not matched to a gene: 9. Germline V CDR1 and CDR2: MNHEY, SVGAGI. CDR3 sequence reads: CASSPQTGGRQPQHF. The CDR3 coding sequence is TGTGCCAGCAGTCCCCAGACAGGGGGAAGGCAGCCCCAGCATTTT.

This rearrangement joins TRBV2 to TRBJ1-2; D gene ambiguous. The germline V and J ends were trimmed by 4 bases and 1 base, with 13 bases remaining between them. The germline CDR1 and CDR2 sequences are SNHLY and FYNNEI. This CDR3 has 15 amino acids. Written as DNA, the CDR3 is TGTGCCAGCAGTGCTTACGGGGTTTATAACTATGGCTACACCTTC. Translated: CASSAYGVYNYGYTF.

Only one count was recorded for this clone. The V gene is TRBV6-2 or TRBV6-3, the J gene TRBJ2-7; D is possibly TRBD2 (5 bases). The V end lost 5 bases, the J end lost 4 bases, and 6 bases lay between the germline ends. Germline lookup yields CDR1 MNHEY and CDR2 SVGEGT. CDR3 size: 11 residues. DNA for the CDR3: TGTGCCAGCAGTCGAGGGTACGAGCAGTACTTC. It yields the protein CASSRGYEQYF.

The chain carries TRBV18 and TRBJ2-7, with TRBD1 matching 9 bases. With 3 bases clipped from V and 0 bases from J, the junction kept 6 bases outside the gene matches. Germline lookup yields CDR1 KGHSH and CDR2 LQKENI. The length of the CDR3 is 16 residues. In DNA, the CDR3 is TGTGCCAGCTCACCTGGGACAGGGAGGCACTCCTACGAGCAGTACTTC. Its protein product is CASSPGTGRHSYEQYF.

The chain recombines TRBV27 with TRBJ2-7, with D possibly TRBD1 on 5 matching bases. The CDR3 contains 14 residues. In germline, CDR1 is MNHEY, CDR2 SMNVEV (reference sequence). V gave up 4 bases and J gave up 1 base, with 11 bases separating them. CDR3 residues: CASSSGSRSYEQYF. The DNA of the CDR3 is TGTGCCAGCAGTTCAGGGTCCAGGTCCTACGAGCAGTACTTC.

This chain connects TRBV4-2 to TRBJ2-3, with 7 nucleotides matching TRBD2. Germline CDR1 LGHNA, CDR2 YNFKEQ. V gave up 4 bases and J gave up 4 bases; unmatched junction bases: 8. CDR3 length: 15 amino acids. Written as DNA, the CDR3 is TGTGCCAGCAGCCTCGGGCCCGGGGGGTCAGATACGCAGTATTTT. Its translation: CASSLGPGGSDTQYF.

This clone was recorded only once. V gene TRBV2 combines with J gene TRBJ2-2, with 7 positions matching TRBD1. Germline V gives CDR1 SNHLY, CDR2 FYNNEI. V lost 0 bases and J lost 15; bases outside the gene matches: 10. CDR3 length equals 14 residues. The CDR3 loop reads CASSEAYGPQGVFF. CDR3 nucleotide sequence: TGTGCCAGCAGTGAAGCTTATGGTCCTCAGGGGGTGTTTTTT.

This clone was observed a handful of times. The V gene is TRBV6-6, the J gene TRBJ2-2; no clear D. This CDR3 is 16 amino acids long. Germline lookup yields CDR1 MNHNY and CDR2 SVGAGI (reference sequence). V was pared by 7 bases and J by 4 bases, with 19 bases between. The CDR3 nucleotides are TGTGCCAGCACTCGATCCGGGTCCTTTAGCACCGGGGAGCTGTTTTTT. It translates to CASTRSGSFSTGELFF.

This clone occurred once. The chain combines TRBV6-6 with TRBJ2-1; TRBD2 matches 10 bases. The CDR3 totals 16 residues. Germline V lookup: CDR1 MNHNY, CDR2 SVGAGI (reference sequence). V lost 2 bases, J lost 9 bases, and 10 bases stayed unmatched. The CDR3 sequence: CASSYRSGRARGEQFF. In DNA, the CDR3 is TGTGCCAGCAGTTACCGGAGCGGGAGGGCCAGGGGTGAGCAGTTCTTC.

In DNA, the CDR3 is TGTGCCAGCAGTTACTCGACTGGGACACCTCCCGAGGAGACCCAGTACTTC. It encodes CASSYSTGTPPEETQYF. V gene TRBV6-2 or TRBV6-3 combines with J gene TRBJ2-5; TRBD1 is a possible D gene (6 bases). Germline lookup yields CDR1 MNHEY and CDR2 SVGEGT. The CDR3 spans 17 residues. V shed 0 bases and J shed 5 bases, with 19 bases lying between them.

The CDR3 bases are TGTGCCAGCTCACTACAGGGCTACGAGCAGTACTTC. Amino acids: CASSLQGYEQYF. The rearrangement uses TRBV18 and TRBJ2-7; D is perhaps TRBD1 (6 bases). Trimming cost V 4 bases and J 3 bases, with 7 bases left between them. The CDR3 is made up of 12 amino acids. Germline-derived CDR1 and CDR2 are KGHSH and LQKENI.

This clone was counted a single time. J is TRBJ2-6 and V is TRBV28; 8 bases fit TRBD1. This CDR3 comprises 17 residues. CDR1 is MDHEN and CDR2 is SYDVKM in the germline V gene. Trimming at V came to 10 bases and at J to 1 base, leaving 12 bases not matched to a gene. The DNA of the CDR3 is TGTGCCACCGTACCCAGGGGGCGGGCATCTGGGGCCAACGTCCTGACTTTC. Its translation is CATVPRGRASGANVLTF. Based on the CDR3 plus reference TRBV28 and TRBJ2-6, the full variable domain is DVKVTQSSRYLVKRTGEKVFLECVQDMDHENMFWYRQDPGLGLRLIYFSYDVKMKEKGDIPEGYSVSREKKERFSLILESASTNQTSMYLCATVPRGRASGANVLTFGAGSRLTVL.

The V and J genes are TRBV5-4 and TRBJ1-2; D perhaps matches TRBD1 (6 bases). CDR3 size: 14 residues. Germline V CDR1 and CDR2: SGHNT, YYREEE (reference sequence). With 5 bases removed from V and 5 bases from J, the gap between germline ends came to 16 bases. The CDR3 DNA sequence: TGTGCCAGCAGTACAGTCAGGGGCGAATATGGCTACACCTTC. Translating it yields CASSTVRGEYGYTF.

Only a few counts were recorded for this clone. The CDR3 DNA reads as TGTGCCAGCAGCCGGGGGGCGGCAGCCGGTTGGTTCGAGCAGTACTTC. This codes for CASSRGAAAGWFEQYF. This rearrangement joins TRBV5-6 to TRBJ2-7; D possibly corresponds to TRBD2 (7 bases). V lost 4 bases to trimming and J lost 6 bases, with 23 bases between them. The CDR3 length is 16 residues. Per the germline V gene, CDR1 is SGHDT and CDR2 is YYEEEE.

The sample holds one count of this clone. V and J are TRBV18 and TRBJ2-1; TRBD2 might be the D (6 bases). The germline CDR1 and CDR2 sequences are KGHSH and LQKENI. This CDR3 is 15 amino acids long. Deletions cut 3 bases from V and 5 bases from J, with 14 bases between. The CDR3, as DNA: TGTGCCAGCTCACCGACAGCGAGCGGGCACAATGAGCAGTTCTTC. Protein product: CASSPTASGHNEQFF.

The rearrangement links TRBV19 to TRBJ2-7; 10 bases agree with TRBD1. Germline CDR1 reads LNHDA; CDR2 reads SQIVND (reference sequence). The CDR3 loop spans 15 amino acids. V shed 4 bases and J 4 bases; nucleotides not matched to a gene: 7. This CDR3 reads CASSTNGGQGYEQYF. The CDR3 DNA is TGTGCCAGTAGTACCAATGGGGGACAGGGGTACGAGCAGTACTTC.

For the CDR3, the DNA is TGCGCCACCCTTGGACTGGTCTCGGGGGAGACCCAGTACTTC. This encodes CATLGLVSGETQYF. The gene calls are TRBV10-2 and TRBJ2-5; D possibly corresponds to TRBD2 (5 bases). Trimming cost V 10 bases and J 5 bases, with 20 bases left between them. The CDR3 has 14 amino acids. Germline V gene lookup returns CDR1 WSHSY and CDR2 SAAADI.

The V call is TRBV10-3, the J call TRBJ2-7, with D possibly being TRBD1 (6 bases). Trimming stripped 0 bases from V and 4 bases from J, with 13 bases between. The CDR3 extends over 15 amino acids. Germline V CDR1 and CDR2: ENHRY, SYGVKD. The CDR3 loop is CAISESFRGSYEQYF. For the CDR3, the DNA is TGTGCCATCAGTGAGTCCTTCAGGGGTTCGTACGAGCAGTACTTC.

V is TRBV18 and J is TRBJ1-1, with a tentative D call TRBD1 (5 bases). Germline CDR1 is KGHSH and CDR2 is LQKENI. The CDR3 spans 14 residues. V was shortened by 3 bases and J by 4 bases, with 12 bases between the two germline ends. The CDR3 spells CASSPRRGSTEAFF. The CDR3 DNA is TGTGCCAGCTCACCCCGACGGGGGAGCACTGAAGCTTTCTTT.

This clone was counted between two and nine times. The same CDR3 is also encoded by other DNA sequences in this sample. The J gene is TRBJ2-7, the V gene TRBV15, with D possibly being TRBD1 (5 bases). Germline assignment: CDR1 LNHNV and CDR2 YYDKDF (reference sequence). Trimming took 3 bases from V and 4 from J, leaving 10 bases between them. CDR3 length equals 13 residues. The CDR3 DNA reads TGTGCCACCAGCAGGGATCAGGGTTACGAGCAGTACTTC. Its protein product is CATSRDQGYEQYF. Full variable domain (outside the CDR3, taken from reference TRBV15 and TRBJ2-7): DAMVIQNPRYQVTQFGKPVTLSCSQTLNHNVMYWYQQKSSQAPKLLFHYYDKDFNNEADTPDNFQSRRPNTSFCFLDIRSPGLGDTAMYLCATSRDQGYEQYFGPGTRLTVT.

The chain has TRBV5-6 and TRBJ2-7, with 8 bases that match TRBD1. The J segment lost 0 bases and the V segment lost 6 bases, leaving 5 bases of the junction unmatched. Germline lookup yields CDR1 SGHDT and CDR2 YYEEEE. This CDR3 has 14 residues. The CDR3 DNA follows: TGTGCCAGCATTTCGACAGGGGTCTCCTACGAGCAGTACTTC. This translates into CASISTGVSYEQYF.

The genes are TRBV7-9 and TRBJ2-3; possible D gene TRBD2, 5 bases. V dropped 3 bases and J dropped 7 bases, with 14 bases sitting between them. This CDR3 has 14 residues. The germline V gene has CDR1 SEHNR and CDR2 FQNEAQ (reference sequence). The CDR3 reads CASSLSEGRNTQYF. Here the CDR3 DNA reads TGTGCCAGCAGCTTGAGCGAGGGCCGGAATACGCAGTATTTT.

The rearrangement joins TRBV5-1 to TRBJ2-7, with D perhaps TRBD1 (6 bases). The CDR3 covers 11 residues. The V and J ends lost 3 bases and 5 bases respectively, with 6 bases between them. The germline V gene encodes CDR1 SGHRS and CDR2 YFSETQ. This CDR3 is CASSSGDEQYF. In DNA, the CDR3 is TGCGCCAGCAGCTCAGGGGACGAGCAGTACTTC.

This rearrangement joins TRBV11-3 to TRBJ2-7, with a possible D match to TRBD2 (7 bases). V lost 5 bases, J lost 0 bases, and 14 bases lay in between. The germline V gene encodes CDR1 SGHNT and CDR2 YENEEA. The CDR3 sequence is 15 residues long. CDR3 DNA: TGTGCCAGCAGCCGGGGGGCAGGAAGCTCCTACGAGCAGTACTTC. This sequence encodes CASSRGAGSSYEQYF.

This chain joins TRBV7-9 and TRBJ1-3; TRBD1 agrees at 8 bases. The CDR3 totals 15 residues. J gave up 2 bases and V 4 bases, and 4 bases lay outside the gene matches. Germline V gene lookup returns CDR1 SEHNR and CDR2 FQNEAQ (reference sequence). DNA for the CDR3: TGTGCCAGCAGCTCACAGGGGGACGCTGGAAACACCATATATTTT. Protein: CASSSQGDAGNTIYF.

The CDR3 nucleotides are TGTGCCAGCTCACCACTCCTGGACAGGGCTGGGGCCAACGTCCTGACTTTC. It encodes CASSPLLDRAGANVLTF. The chain is built from TRBV18 and TRBJ2-6, with TRBD1 matching over 8 bases. The junction had 4 bases not matched to a gene; V was cut back by 1 base and J by 2 bases. CDR1 is KGHSH and CDR2 is LQKENI in the germline V gene. This CDR3 comprises 17 residues.

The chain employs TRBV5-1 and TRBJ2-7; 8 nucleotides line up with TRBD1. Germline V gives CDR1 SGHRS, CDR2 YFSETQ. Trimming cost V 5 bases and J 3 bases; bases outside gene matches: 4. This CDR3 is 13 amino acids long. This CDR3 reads CASRRDRFYEQYF. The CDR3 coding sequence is TGCGCCAGCAGAAGGGACAGGTTCTACGAGCAGTACTTC.

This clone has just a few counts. In DNA form, the CDR3 reads TGTGCCAGTGGAAAAGGACAGACCTCTGGAAACACCATATATTTT. Translation gives CASGKGQTSGNTIYF. The gene calls are TRBV19 and TRBJ1-3, with D perhaps matching TRBD1 (6 bases). Per the germline V gene, CDR1 is LNHDA and CDR2 is SQIVND (reference sequence). Trimming stripped 8 bases from V and 0 bases from J, with 14 bases between. The CDR3 contains 15 residues.

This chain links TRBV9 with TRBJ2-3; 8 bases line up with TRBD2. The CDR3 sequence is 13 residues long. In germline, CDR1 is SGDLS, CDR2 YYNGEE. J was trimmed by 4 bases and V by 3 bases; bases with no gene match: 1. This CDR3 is CASSAGGADTQYF. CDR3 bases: TGTGCCAGCAGCGCGGGAGGGGCAGATACGCAGTATTTT.

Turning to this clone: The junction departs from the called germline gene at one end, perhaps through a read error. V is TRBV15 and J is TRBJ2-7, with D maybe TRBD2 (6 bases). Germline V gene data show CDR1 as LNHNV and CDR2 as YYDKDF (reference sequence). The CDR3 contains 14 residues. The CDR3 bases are TGTGCCACCAGCAGAGATTTTGGGCGGGATTTGGGGAACTTC. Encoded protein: CATSRDFGRDLGNF.